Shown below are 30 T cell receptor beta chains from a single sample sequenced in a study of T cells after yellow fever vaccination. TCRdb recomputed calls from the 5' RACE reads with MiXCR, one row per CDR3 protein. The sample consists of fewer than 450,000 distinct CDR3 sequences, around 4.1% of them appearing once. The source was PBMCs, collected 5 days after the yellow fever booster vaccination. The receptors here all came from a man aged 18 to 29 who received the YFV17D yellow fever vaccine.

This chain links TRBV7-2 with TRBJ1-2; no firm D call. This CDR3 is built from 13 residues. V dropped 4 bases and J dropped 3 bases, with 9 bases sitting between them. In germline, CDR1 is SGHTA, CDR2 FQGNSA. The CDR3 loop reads CASSSGWDYGYTF. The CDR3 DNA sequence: TGTGCCAGCAGCTCCGGCTGGGACTATGGCTACACCTTC.

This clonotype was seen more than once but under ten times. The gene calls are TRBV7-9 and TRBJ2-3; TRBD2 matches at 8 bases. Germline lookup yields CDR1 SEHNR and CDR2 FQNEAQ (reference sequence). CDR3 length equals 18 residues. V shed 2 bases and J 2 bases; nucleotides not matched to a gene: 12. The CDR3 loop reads CASSLTVQRGQTTDTQYF. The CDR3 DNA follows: TGTGCCAGCAGCTTAACGGTCCAGCGGGGGCAAACCACAGATACGCAGTATTTT.

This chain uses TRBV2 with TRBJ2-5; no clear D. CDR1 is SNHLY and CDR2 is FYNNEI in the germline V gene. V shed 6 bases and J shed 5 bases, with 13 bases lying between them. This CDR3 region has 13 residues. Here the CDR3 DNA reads TGTGCCAGCAGATTGGAACGGGCGGAGACCCAGTACTTC. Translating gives CASRLERAETQYF. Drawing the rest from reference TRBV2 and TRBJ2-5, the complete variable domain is EPEVTQTPSHQVTQMGQEVILRCVPISNHLYFYWYRQILGQKVEFLVSFYNNEISEKSEIFDDQFSVERPDGSNFTLKIRSTKLEDSAMYFCASRLERAETQYFGPGTRLLVL.

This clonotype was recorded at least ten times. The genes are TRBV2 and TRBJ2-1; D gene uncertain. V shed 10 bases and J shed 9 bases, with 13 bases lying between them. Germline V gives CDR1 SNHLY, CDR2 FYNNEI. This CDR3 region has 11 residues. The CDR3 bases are TGTGCCACCACCCTAATGGGTGAGCAGTTCTTC. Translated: CATTLMGEQFF.

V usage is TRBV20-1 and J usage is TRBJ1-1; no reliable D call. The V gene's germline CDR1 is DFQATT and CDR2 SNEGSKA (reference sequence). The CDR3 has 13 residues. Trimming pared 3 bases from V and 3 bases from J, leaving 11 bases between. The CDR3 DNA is TGCAGTGCTAGCACCATGCCGGACACTGAAGCTTTCTTT. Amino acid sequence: CSASTMPDTEAFF.

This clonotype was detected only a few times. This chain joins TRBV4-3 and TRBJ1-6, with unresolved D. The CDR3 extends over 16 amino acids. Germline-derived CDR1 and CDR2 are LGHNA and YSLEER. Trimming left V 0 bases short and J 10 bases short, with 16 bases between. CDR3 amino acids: CASSQEATRRGSPLHF. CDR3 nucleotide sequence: TGCGCCAGCAGCCAAGAGGCAACAAGGCGGGGATCACCCCTCCACTTT.

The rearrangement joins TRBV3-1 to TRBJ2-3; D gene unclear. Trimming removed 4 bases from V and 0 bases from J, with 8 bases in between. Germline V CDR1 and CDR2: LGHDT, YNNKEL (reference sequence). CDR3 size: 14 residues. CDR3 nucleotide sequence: TGTGCCAGCAGCCCCCACACTAGCACAGATACGCAGTATTTT. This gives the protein CASSPHTSTDTQYF.

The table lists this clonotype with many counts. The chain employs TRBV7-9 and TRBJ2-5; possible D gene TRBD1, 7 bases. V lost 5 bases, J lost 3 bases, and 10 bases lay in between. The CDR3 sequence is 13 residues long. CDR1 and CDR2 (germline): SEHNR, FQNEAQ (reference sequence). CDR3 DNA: TGTGCCAGCAGCCAGGGGGGCGAAGAGACCCAGTACTTC. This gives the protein CASSQGGEETQYF.

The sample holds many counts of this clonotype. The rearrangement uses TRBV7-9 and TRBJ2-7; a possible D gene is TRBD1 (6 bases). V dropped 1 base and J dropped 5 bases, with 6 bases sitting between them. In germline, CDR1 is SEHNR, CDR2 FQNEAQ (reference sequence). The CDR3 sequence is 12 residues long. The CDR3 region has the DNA TGTGCCAGCAGCTTAGACAGGGACGAGCAGTACGTC. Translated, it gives CASSLDRDEQYV.

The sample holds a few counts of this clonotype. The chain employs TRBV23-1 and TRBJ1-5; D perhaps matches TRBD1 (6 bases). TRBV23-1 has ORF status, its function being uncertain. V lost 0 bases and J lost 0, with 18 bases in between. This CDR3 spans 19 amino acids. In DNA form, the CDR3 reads TGCGCCAGCAGTCAATCAAGGGGTGGGGGCCAATATAGCAATCAGCCCCAGCATTTT. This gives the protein CASSQSRGGGQYSNQPQHF.

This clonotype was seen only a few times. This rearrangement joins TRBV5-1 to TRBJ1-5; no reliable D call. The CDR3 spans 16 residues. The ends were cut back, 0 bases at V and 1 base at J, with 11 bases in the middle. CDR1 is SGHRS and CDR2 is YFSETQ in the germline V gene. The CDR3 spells CASSLGPGGSNQPQHF. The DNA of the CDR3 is TGCGCCAGCAGCTTGGGACCAGGCGGCAGCAATCAGCCCCAGCATTTT.

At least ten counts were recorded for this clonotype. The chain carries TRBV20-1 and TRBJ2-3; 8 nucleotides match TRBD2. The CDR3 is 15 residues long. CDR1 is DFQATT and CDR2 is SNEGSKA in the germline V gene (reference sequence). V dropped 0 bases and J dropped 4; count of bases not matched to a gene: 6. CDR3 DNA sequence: TGCAGTGCTAGAGACGGTGGGACTAGATCAGATACGCAGTATTTT. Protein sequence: CSARDGGTRSDTQYF.

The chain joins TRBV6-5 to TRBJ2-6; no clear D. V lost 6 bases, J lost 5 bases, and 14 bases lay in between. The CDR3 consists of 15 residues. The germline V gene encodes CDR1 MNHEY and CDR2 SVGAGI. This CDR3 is CASSSAGLWANVLTF. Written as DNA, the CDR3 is TGTGCCAGCAGCTCCGCCGGCCTCTGGGCCAACGTCCTGACTTTC.

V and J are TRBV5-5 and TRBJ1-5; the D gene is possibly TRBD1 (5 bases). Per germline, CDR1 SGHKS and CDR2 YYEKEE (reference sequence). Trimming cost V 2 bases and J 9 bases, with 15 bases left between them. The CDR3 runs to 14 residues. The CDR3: CASSFFRAPGPQHF. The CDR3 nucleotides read TGTGCCAGCAGCTTCTTCAGGGCCCCCGGGCCCCAGCATTTT.

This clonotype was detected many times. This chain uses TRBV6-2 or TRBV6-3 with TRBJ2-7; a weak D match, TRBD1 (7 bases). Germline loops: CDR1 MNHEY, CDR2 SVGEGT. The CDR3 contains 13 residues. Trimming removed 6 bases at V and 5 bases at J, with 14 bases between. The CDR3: CASRKSRGDEQYV. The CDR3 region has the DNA TGTGCCAGCAGAAAATCCAGGGGGGACGAGCAGTACGTC.

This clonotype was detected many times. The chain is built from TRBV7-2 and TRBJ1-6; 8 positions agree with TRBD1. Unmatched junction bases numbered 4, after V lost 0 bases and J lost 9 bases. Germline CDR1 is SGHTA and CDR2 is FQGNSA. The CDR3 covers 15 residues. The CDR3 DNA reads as TGTGCCAGCAGCTTAGCGCTGGGACAGGCTTCACCCCTCCACTTT. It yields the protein CASSLALGQASPLHF.

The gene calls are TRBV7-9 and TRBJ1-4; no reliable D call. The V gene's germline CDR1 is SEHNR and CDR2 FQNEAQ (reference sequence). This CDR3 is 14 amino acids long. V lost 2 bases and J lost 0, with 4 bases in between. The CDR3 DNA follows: TGTGCCAGCAGCTTACTAACAACTAATGAAAAACTGTTTTTT. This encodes CASSLLTTNEKLFF.

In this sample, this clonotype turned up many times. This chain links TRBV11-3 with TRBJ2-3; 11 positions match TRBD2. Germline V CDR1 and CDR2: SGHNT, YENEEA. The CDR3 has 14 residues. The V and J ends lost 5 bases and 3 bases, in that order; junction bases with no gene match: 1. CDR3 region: CASSGTSGTDTQYF. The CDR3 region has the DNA TGTGCCAGCAGCGGGACTAGCGGAACAGATACGCAGTATTTT.

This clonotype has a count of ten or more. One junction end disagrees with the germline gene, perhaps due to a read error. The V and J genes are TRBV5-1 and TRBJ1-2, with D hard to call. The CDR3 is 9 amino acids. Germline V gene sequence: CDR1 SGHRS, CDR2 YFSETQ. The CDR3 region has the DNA TGTCTGGCTCTGGATGGCTACACCTTC. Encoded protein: CLALDGYTF.

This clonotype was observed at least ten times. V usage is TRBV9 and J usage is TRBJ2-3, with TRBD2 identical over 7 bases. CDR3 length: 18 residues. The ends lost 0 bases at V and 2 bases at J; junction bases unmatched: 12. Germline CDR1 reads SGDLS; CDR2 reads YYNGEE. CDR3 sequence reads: CASSVVARVGTNTDTQYF. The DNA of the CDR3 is TGTGCCAGCAGCGTAGTCGCCCGAGTCGGGACTAACACAGATACGCAGTATTTT.

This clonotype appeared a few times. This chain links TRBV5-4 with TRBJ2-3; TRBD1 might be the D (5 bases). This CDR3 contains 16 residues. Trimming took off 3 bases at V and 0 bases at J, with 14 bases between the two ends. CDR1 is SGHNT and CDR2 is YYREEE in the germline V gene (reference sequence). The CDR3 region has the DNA TGTGCCAGCAGCTCGGCGGACAAATCTAGCACAGATACGCAGTATTTT. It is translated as CASSSADKSSTDTQYF.

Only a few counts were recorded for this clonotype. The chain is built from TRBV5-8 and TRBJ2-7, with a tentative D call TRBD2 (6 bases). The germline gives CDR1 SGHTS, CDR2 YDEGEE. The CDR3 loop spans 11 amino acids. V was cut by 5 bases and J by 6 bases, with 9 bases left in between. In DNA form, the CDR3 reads TGTGCCAGCAGGGAGGGATTCGAGCAGTACGTC. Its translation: CASREGFEQYV.

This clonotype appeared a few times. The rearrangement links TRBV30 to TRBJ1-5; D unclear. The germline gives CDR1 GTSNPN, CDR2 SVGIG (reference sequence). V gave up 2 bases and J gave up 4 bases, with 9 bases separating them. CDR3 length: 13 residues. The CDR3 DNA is TGTGCCTGGAGTCGGATGGGAAATCAGCCCCAGCATTTT. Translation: CAWSRMGNQPQHF.

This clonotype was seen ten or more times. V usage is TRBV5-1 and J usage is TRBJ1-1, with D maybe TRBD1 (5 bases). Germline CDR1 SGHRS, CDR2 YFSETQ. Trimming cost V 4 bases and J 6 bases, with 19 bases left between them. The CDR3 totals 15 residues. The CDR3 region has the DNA TGCGCCAGCAGCCATACTGACCGGGGGAGCGCTGAAGCTTTCTTT. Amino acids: CASSHTDRGSAEAFF.

For the CDR3, the DNA is TGTGCCAGCAGCACCGGGACAGGGACCAATCAGCCCCAGCATTTT. As protein: CASSTGTGTNQPQHF. The V gene is TRBV12-3 or TRBV12-4, the J gene TRBJ1-5, with 9 positions matching TRBD1. The CDR3 contains 15 residues. V shed 6 bases, J shed 3 bases, and the junction held 6 bases outside the gene matches.

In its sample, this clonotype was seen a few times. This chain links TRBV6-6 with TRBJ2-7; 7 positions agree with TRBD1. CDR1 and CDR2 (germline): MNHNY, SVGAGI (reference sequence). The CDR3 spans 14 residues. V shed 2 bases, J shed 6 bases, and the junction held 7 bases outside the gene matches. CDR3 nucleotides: TGTGCCAGCAGTTACACCGTAACAGGGGTCGAGCAGTACTTC. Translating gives CASSYTVTGVEQYF.

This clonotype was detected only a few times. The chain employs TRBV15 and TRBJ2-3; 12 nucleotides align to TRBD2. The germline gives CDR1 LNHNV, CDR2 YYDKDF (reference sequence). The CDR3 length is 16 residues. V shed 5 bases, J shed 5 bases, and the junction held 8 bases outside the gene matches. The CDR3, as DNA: TGTGCCACCAGCGGACCTAGCGGGGGGGCAGAAGATACGCAGTATTTT. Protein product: CATSGPSGGAEDTQYF.

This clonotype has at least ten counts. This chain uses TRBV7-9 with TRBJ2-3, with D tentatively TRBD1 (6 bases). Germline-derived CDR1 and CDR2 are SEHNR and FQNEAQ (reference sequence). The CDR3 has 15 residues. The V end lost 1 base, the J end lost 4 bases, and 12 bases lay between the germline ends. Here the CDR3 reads CASSLGTAGPDTQYF. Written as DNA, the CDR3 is TGTGCCAGCAGCTTAGGGACAGCCGGGCCAGATACGCAGTATTTT.

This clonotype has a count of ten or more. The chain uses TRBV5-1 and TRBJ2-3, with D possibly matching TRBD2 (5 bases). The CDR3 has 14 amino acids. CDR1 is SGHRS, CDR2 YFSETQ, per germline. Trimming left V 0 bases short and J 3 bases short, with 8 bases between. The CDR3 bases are TGCGCCAGCAGCTTGGCAACGGGGACAGATACGCAGTATTTT. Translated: CASSLATGTDTQYF.

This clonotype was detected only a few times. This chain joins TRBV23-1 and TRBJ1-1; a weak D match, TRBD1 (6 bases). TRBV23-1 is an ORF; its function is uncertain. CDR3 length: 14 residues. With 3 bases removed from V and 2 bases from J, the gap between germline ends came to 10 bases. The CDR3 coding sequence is TGCGCCAGCAGTCACCACAGGGAAAACACTGAAGCTTTCTTT. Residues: CASSHHRENTEAFF.